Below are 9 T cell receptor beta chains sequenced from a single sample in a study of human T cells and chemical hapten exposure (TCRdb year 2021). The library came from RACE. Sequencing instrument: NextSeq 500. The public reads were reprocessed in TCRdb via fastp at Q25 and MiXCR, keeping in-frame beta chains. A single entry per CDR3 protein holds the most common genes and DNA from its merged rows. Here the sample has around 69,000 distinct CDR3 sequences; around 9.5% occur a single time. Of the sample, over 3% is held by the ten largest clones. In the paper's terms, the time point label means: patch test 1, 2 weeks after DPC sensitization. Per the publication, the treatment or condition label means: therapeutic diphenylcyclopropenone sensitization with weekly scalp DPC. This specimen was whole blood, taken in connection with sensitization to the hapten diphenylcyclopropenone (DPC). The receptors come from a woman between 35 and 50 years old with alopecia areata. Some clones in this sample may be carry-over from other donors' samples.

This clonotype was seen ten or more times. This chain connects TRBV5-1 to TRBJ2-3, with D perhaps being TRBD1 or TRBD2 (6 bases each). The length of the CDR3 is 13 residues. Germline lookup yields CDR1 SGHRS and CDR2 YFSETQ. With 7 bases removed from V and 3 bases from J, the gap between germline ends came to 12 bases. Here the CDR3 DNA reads TGCGCCAGCGGTGGGGGGCTGACAGATACGCAGTATTTT. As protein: CASGGGLTDTQYF.

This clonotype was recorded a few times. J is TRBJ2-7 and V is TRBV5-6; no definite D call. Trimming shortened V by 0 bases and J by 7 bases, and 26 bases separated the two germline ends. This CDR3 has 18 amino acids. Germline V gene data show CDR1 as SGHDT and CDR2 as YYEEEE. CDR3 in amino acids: CASSLVDWDPTTTGEQYF. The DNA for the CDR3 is TGTGCCAGCAGCTTGGTAGACTGGGATCCCACTACTACTGGGGAGCAGTACTTC.

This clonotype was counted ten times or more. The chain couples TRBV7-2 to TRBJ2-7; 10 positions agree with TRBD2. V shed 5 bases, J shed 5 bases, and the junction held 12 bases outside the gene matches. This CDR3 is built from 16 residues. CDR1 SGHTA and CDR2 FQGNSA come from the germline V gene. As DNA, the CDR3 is TGTGCCAGCAGCCCCCATTCTAGCGGGGGTTCGAACGAGCAGTACTTC. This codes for CASSPHSSGGSNEQYF.

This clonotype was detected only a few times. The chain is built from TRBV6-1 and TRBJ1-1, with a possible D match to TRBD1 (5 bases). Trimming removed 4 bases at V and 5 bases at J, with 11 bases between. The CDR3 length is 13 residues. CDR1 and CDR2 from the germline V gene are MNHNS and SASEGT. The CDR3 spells CASSGGGRTEAFF. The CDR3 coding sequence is TGTGCCAGCAGTGGTGGGGGAAGAACTGAAGCTTTCTTT.

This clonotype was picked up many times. Here the CDR3 DNA reads TGCAGTGCCTCCGGGGGAATGACCGGGAAGGGCTACACCTTC. It yields the protein CSASGGMTGKGYTF. The V call is TRBV20-1, the J call TRBJ1-2, with D tentatively TRBD1 (5 bases). The length of the CDR3 is 14 residues. Germline values: CDR1 DFQATT, CDR2 SNEGSKA (reference sequence). V was cut by 6 bases and J by 8 bases, with 22 bases left in between.

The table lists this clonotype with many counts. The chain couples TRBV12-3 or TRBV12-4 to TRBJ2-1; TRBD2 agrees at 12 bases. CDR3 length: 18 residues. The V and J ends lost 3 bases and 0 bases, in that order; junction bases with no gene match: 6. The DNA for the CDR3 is TGTGCCAGCAGTTTTTGGCTAGCGGGGGGGAGCTCCTACAATGAGCAGTTCTTC. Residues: CASSFWLAGGSSYNEQFF.

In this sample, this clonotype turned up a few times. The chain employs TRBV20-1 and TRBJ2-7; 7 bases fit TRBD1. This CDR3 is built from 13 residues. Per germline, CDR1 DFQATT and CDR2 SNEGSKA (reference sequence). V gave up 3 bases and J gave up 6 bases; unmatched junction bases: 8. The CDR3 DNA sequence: TGCAGTGCTAGTCGGGACAGTCTGGGCGAGCAGTACTTC. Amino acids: CSASRDSLGEQYF.

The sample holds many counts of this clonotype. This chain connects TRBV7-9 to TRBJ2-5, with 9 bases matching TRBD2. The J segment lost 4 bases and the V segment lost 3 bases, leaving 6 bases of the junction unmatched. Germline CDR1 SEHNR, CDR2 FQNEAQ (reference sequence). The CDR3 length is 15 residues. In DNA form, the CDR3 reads TGTGCCAGCAGCTTGCTAGCGGGGAATAGAGAGACCCAGTACTTC. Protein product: CASSLLAGNRETQYF.

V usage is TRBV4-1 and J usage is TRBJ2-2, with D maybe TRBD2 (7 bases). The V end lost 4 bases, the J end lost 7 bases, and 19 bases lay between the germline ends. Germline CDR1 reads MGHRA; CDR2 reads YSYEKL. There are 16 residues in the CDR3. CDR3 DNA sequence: TGCGCCAGCAGCCCCGCCTGGGGGGGGGCATTCGGGGAGCTGTTTTTT. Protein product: CASSPAWGGAFGELFF.